The 30 T cell receptor beta chains below all came from one sample that was sequenced in a study of monozygotic twins with inflammatory bowel disease. With the 5' RACE reads reprocessed, TCRdb shows one record per CDR3 protein and no DNA. Here the sample table reports around 410,000 distinct CDR3 sequences. Sequenced sample: blood. The receptors were sampled from a human donor with ulcerative colitis or Crohn's disease, or a healthy co-twin of an affected twin (not recorded which).

CDR3 protein: CASSLTGVSGNTIYF. V usage is TRBV5-1 and J usage is TRBJ1-3; the D gene TCRdb calls, TRBD1, cannot be checked with no DNA. This CDR3 comprises 15 residues. The germline V gene has CDR1 SGHRS and CDR2 YFSETQ.

The V gene is TRBV19, the J gene TRBJ1-5; TCRdb's D call, TRBD1, is unchecked because there is no DNA. CDR1 is LNHDA and CDR2 is SQIVND in the germline V gene (reference sequence). The CDR3 consists of 17 residues. CDR3 sequence reads: CASSIEAGGAWSQPQHF.

V and J are TRBV18 and TRBJ2-2. Germline V CDR1 and CDR2: KGHSH, LQKENI. The CDR3 has 18 amino acids. CDR3 amino acids: CASSQTGDRAANTGELFF.

The chain employs TRBV30 and TRBJ1-3. CDR1 and CDR2 (germline): GTSNPN, SVGIG (reference sequence). This CDR3 has 14 residues. The CDR3 spells CAWSAGNSGNTIYF.

The genes are TRBV5-5 and TRBJ2-2; lacking DNA, the TRBD2 call made by TCRdb goes unchecked. The length of the CDR3 is 16 residues. Per the germline V gene, CDR1 is SGHKS and CDR2 is YYEKEE (reference sequence). The CDR3 protein is CASSFGGRSGGGELFF.

The chain uses TRBV28 and TRBJ1-5; TCRdb gives TRBD1 as the D gene, but with no DNA this cannot be confirmed. In germline, CDR1 is MDHEN, CDR2 SYDVKM. This CDR3 has 14 residues. The CDR3: CASSLGQRNQLQHF.

J is TRBJ1-1 and V is TRBV30; the TCRdb D gene call, TRBD1, has no DNA to confirm it. This CDR3 is built from 13 residues. CDR1 and CDR2 (germline): GTSNPN, SVGIG (reference sequence). CDR3: CASGQGGNTEAFF. The full variable domain, its missing parts supplied by reference TRBV30 and TRBJ1-1, is SQTIHQWPATLVQPVGSPLSLECTVEGTSNPNLYWYRQAAGRGLQLLFYSVGIGQISSEVPQNLSASRPQDRQFILSSKKLLLSDSGFYLCASGQGGNTEAFFGQGTRLTVV.

The chain couples TRBV10-3 to TRBJ2-1; TCRdb gives TRBD2 as the D gene, but with no DNA this cannot be confirmed. Per germline, CDR1 ENHRY and CDR2 SYGVKD. This CDR3 is 16 amino acids long. The CDR3 region is CAISKLAGATYNEQFF.

This chain links TRBV10-3 with TRBJ2-7. The CDR3 totals 13 residues. Germline V gene data show CDR1 as ENHRY and CDR2 as SYGVKD. CDR3: CAITDEASYEQYF.

The V gene is TRBV5-1, the J gene TRBJ2-7; without DNA, the TCRdb call of TRBD1 cannot be checked. The CDR3 covers 14 residues. Germline assignment: CDR1 SGHRS and CDR2 YFSETQ. The CDR3 sequence: CASSLRTADYEQYF. Full variable domain (remainder filled in from reference TRBV5-1 and TRBJ2-7): KAGVTQTPRYLIKTRGQQVTLSCSPISGHRSVSWYQQTPGQGLQFLFEYFSETQRNKGNFPGRFSGRQFSNSRSEMNVSTLELGDSALYLCASSLRTADYEQYFGPGTRLTVT.

The rearrangement uses TRBV2 and TRBJ1-4. Germline CDR1 is SNHLY and CDR2 is FYNNEI. The CDR3 has 13 amino acids. The CDR3 loop reads CASNRGFDEKLFF.

V and J are TRBV7-9 and TRBJ1-5. CDR3 length: 13 residues. The germline V gene encodes CDR1 SEHNR and CDR2 FQNEAQ (reference sequence). The CDR3 reads CASSFDWNQPQHF.

CDR3 sequence reads: CSASPVVAGGADTQYF. The rearrangement uses TRBV20-1 and TRBJ2-3; the D call from TCRdb, TRBD2, cannot be confirmed without DNA. This CDR3 region has 16 residues. CDR1 is DFQATT and CDR2 is SNEGSKA in the germline V gene (reference sequence).

CDR3 sequence: CASSLLDRITGELFF. This chain links TRBV11-2 with TRBJ2-2; as DNA is missing, the TRBD1 call by TCRdb cannot be tested. From germline, CDR1 is SGHAT and CDR2 FQNNGV. This CDR3 contains 15 residues.

The chain combines TRBV14 with TRBJ2-7; the D gene TCRdb calls, TRBD1, cannot be checked with no DNA. The CDR3 has 19 residues. Germline V CDR1 and CDR2: SGHDN, FVKESK. CDR3 in amino acids: CASSPSLRFSNRGLNEQYF.

V and J are TRBV29-1 and TRBJ1-2. The length of the CDR3 is 12 residues. Germline V gene lookup returns CDR1 SQVTM and CDR2 ANQGSEA. The CDR3: CSVDGHNYGYTF.

The chain employs TRBV20-1 and TRBJ1-2; TCRdb returns TRBD1, unconfirmable since there is no DNA. There are 17 residues in the CDR3. From germline, CDR1 is DFQATT and CDR2 SNEGSKA (reference sequence). The CDR3: CSASGYSDRLNSYGYTF.

J is TRBJ2-3 and V is TRBV29-1; the TRBD2 assignment by TCRdb is unverifiable without DNA. The CDR3 is made up of 13 amino acids. The germline gives CDR1 SQVTM, CDR2 ANQGSEA. CDR3 residues: CSVSRDSLDTQYF.

The gene calls are TRBV5-1 and TRBJ1-3; the D call of TRBD1 rests on TCRdb alone, since no DNA is present to check it. Germline CDR1 is SGHRS and CDR2 is YFSETQ. This CDR3 has 17 residues. CDR3 in amino acids: CASSLGQSRVSGNTIYF.

This chain uses TRBV24-1 with TRBJ2-3; without DNA, the TCRdb call of TRBD1 cannot be checked. Germline V CDR1 and CDR2: KGHDR, SFDVKD. CDR3 size: 15 residues. This CDR3 is CATSEPQGPTDTQYF.

V usage is TRBV7-6 and J usage is TRBJ2-7; TCRdb returns TRBD1, unconfirmable since there is no DNA. The CDR3 loop spans 15 amino acids. Germline lookup yields CDR1 SGHVS and CDR2 FNYEAQ. This chain's CDR3 is CASTPRPGSSYEQYF.

The gene calls are TRBV20-1 and TRBJ2-2; TCRdb proposes TRBD1, but this gene call is untestable without DNA. CDR1 is DFQATT, CDR2 SNEGSKA, per germline (reference sequence). The CDR3 has 15 amino acids. The CDR3 loop is CSASDRERGTGELFF.

This chain joins TRBV20-1 and TRBJ2-3; TCRdb's D gene call, TRBD1, goes unchecked for lack of DNA. The CDR3 has 17 amino acids. CDR1 and CDR2 (germline): DFQATT, SNEGSKA (reference sequence). The CDR3 loop reads CSAKSAGRGVALNTQYF.

This chain uses TRBV14 with TRBJ2-7. Germline-derived CDR1 and CDR2 are SGHDN and FVKESK. The CDR3 runs 12 residues. The chain's CDR3 is CASSQVTYEQYF.

This chain connects TRBV11-1 to TRBJ1-2. The germline gives CDR1 SGHAT, CDR2 FQDESV (reference sequence). The CDR3 spans 13 residues. CDR3 region: CASSLLKGGGYTF.

The rearrangement links TRBV10-3 to TRBJ1-1. Germline V lookup: CDR1 ENHRY, CDR2 SYGVKD. This CDR3 comprises 14 residues. CDR3 loop: CAISESYGNTEAFF.

V is TRBV12-3 or TRBV12-4 and J is TRBJ2-7; TCRdb's D call of TRBD2 is untestable without DNA. This CDR3 comprises 15 residues. The CDR3: CASRAGTSDTYEQYF.

The rearrangement links TRBV6-2 or TRBV6-3 to TRBJ1-1; the D gene TCRdb calls, TRBD1, cannot be checked with no DNA. The CDR3 totals 20 residues. The germline gives CDR1 MNHEY, CDR2 SVGEGT. The CDR3 loop is CASRPSLSGQGFFMNTEAFF.

V is TRBV2 and J is TRBJ2-2; TCRdb calls TRBD1, which cannot be checked without DNA. The CDR3 extends over 16 amino acids. Germline CDR1 SNHLY, CDR2 FYNNEI. The CDR3 here is CASSERTSAVPGELFF.

The genes are TRBV4-2 and TRBJ2-7. Germline V gene data show CDR1 as LGHNA and CDR2 as YNFKEQ. CDR3 length: 14 residues. The chain's CDR3 is CASSQDRTQSEQYF.